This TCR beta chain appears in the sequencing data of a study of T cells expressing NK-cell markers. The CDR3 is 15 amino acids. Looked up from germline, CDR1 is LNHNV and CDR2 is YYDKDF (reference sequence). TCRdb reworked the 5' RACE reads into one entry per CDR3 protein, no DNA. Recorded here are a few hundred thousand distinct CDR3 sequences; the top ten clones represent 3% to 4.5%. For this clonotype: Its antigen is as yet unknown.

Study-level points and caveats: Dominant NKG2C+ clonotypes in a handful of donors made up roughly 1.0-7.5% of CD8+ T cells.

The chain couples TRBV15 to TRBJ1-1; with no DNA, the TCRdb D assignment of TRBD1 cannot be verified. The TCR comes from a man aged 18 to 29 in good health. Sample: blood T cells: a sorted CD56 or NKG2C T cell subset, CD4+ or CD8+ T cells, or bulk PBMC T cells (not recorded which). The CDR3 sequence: CATNDGQEMNTEAFF.